The present TCR beta chain was sequenced within a study of shared clonotypes between healthy human individuals. Overall study results and limits: The sampled material consisted only of blood, and tissue repertoires are likely to differ. Of the naive CD4 clonotypes, around 4.7% were shared across several donors. Sequencing depth was expected to affect clonotype sharing among donors.

V shed 3 bases and J shed 3 bases, with 12 bases lying between them. This CDR3 has 14 amino acids. Per the germline V gene, CDR1 is MGHRA and CDR2 is YSYEKL. Sequencing was performed with immunoSEQ multiplex PCR; in TCRdb, only in-frame clones are kept and a portion is missing. The table includes about 2 million clones, approximately 94% detected once. Positive CCR7 selection of CD45RO-negative cells yielded the naive CD8 cells, and terminally differentiated effector memory CD45RA+ cells were excluded. As for this clone: Its cognate antigen is unknown.

The sequenced sample was naive CD8+ T cells sorted from blood. The sequence was obtained from a man between 18 and 35 years old in good health. The V gene is TRBV4-1, the J gene TRBJ2-7; a weak D match, TRBD2 (5 bases). The CDR3 here is CASSQRENFYEQYF. The CDR3 DNA sequence: TGCGCCAGCAGCCAGAGGGAGAATTTCTACGAGCAGTACTTC.